Only a few counts were recorded for the clone carrying this TCR beta chain. The antigen is unknown. The sample originates from a study of OX40 agonist ivuxolimab in advanced cancers. Whole-study context: Patients were treated with ivuxolimab, an agonistic anti-OX40 (CD134) antibody.

Notes on the study in general: CD4+ and CD8+ blood T cells expanded clonally by week 6 at 0.1 to 3.0 mg/kg. Relatively little clonal expansion, among the lowest observed, appeared in partial responders at 0.1-3.0 mg/kg.

Germline values: CDR1 LNHDA, CDR2 SQIVND (reference sequence). The CDR3 has 17 residues. Trimming at V came to 0 bases and at J to 4 bases, leaving 8 bases not matched to a gene. Some clones are missing from TCRdb's copy, which holds only in-frame ones; the method was immunoSEQ multiplex PCR. The sample comprises 45,000 or so clones, more than 70% of which are singletons, and approximately 1% rests with the top ten. The source is an adult with an advanced solid tumor such as melanoma, head and neck, liver or kidney cancer. The sequencing here drew on CD4+ or CD8+ T cells sorted from blood, taken in a trial of the OX40 agonist ivuxolimab. V is TRBV19 and J is TRBJ2-7, with 11 bases matching TRBD1. CDR3 sequence reads: CASSIDRGQGASYEQYF. In DNA, the CDR3 is TGTGCCAGTAGTATAGATCGCGGACAGGGGGCATCGTACGAGCAGTACTTC.